This T cell receptor beta chain was retrieved from a study of graft-versus-host responses after intestinal transplantation. Study-level information: Uniformly, recipients were administered anti-thymocyte globulin induction with subsequent tacrolimus and steroids for approximately 3 years.

There are 16 residues in the CDR3. V lost 3 bases, J lost 4 bases, and 2 bases stayed unmatched. Germline CDR1 MNHEY, CDR2 SVGAGI. This clone was seen once. This table comes from immunoSEQ multiplex PCR, and its TCRdb copy is limited to in-frame clones, with some not included. The sample records 80,000 or so clones, about nine tenths being singletons. This receptor was taken from a human patient who received an intestinal transplant, so some T cells may come from the graft donor. This specimen consisted of PBMCs, obtained 98 days after intestinal transplantation. The V call is TRBV6-5, the J call TRBJ2-2, with 13 bases aligning to TRBD2. The CDR3 region is CASSYGLAGVTGELFF. DNA of the CDR3: TGTGCCAGCAGTTATGGACTAGCGGGAGTCACCGGGGAGCTGTTTTTT.